The 25 T cell receptor beta chains reported below all come from one sample, sequenced in a study of T cells after yellow fever vaccination. TCRdb passed the 5' RACE reads through MiXCR, listing each CDR3 protein once. The sample records 250,000 to 300,000 distinct CDR3 sequences, 10% to 15% being singletons. The sample consisted of CD4+ T cells sorted from PBMCs, taken 45 days after the yellow fever booster vaccination. Receptors originate from a man in his thirties or forties who received the YFV17D yellow fever vaccine.

The V gene is TRBV5-1, the J gene TRBJ2-2; weak D call: TRBD2 (6 bases). V was cut by 0 bases and J by 0 bases, with 9 bases left in between. CDR3 size: 16 residues. The germline gives CDR1 SGHRS, CDR2 YFSETQ. CDR3 DNA sequence: TGCGCCAGCAGCTTGGTAGCGGACCCGAACACCGGGGAGCTGTTTTTT. Protein sequence: CASSLVADPNTGELFF.

This clonotype showed up just a few times. The chain links TRBV20-1 to TRBJ2-1, with 8 bases fitting TRBD2. Trimming cost V 3 bases and J 13 bases; bases outside gene matches: 11. The CDR3 sequence is 13 residues long. Germline CDR1 reads DFQATT; CDR2 reads SNEGSKA (reference sequence). CDR3 DNA: TGCAGTGCTAGCAAAGATGGCGGGAGGATCCAGTTCTTC. Residues: CSASKDGGRIQFF.

In this sample, this clonotype turned up a few times. The gene calls are TRBV12-3 or TRBV12-4 and TRBJ2-7, with D maybe TRBD2 (5 bases). The CDR3 is 14 amino acids. V lost 2 bases and J 5 bases, leaving 13 bases between the germline ends. The CDR3 coding sequence is TGTGCCAGCAGTTTACGGGGTAGTCAGGACGAGCAGTACTTC. Translating gives CASSLRGSQDEQYF.

This clonotype was seen more than once but under ten times. The chain combines TRBV5-1 with TRBJ2-1, with unresolved D. Germline V gives CDR1 SGHRS, CDR2 YFSETQ. The CDR3 covers 15 residues. Deletions cut 0 bases from V and 5 bases from J, with 12 bases between. The CDR3 region is CASSLGYNINNEQFF. In nucleotides, the CDR3 is TGCGCCAGCAGCTTGGGATATAATATAAACAATGAGCAGTTCTTC.

This clonotype showed up just a few times. The J gene is TRBJ2-7, the V gene TRBV20-1, with D possibly being TRBD2 (5 bases). CDR1 and CDR2 from the germline V gene are DFQATT and SNEGSKA (reference sequence). V lost 1 base to trimming and J lost 2 bases, with 9 bases between them. The CDR3 spans 13 residues. The CDR3 protein is CSARVPGTYEQYF. Here the CDR3 DNA reads TGCAGTGCTAGAGTCCCCGGGACCTACGAGCAGTACTTC.

Only a few counts were recorded for this clonotype. The chain has TRBV28 and TRBJ1-3, with D tentatively TRBD1 (5 bases). V was shortened by 6 bases and J by 3 bases, with 21 bases between the two germline ends. Germline CDR1 and CDR2: MDHEN and SYDVKM. This CDR3 is built from 17 residues. CDR3 sequence reads: CASSLFAGTGIGNTIYF. The CDR3 coding sequence is TGTGCCAGCAGCCTCTTCGCAGGGACGGGTATTGGAAACACCATATATTTT.

The rearrangement links TRBV15 to TRBJ2-3; TRBD2 is a possible D gene (7 bases). The germline V gene has CDR1 LNHNV and CDR2 YYDKDF (reference sequence). Trimming shortened V by 9 bases and J by 1 base, and 20 bases separated the two germline ends. CDR3 length: 16 residues. The CDR3 bases are TGTGCCACTTACAAGATGGGGGCGGGAGGCACAGATACGCAGTATTTT. Translated, it gives CATYKMGAGGTDTQYF.

J is TRBJ2-3 and V is TRBV27, with 15 positions matching TRBD2. Germline CDR1 is MNHEY and CDR2 is SMNVEV (reference sequence). This CDR3 is 16 amino acids long. V was clipped by 5 bases and J by 8 bases; unmatched bases: 8. The CDR3 sequence is CASSPGTSGRLGTQYF. The CDR3 nucleotides are TGTGCCAGCAGTCCCGGGACTAGCGGGAGGCTTGGTACGCAGTATTTT.

V is TRBV11-3 and J is TRBJ2-7, with TRBD2 matching over 8 bases. This CDR3 is built from 13 residues. After removal of 6 bases from V and 4 bases from J, the junction contained 5 bases not matched to a gene. The germline V gene has CDR1 SGHNT and CDR2 YENEEA. The CDR3 sequence: CASSRREGYEQYF. CDR3 bases: TGTGCCAGCAGTCGTCGGGAGGGGTACGAGCAGTACTTC.

This chain joins TRBV7-6 and TRBJ2-3, with 8 nucleotides matching TRBD2. Trimming took 5 bases from V and 6 from J; bases not matched to a gene: 10. The germline V gene has CDR1 SGHVS and CDR2 FNYEAQ. The CDR3 extends over 15 amino acids. The CDR3 DNA sequence: TGTGCCAGCAGCCAGCAAGCGGGAGAGCGGGATACGCAGTATTTT. Its protein is CASSQQAGERDTQYF.

A single count supports this clonotype. The chain joins TRBV20-1 to TRBJ2-1, with a possible D match to TRBD2 (5 bases). Germline V gene sequence: CDR1 DFQATT, CDR2 SNEGSKA (reference sequence). CDR3 length: 17 residues. Trimming left V 2 bases short and J 6 bases short, with 23 bases between. CDR3 residues: CSARLVRALNGRNEQFF. Written as DNA, the CDR3 is TGCAGTGCTAGACTCGTGAGGGCCTTGAATGGTCGCAATGAGCAGTTCTTC.

The gene calls are TRBV20-1 and TRBJ1-5, with D hard to call. The V end lost 6 bases, the J end lost 5 bases, and 11 bases lay between the germline ends. The germline V gene has CDR1 DFQATT and CDR2 SNEGSKA (reference sequence). This CDR3 contains 12 residues. The CDR3 is CSARSDDQPQHF. The CDR3 nucleotides are TGCAGTGCCAGGTCGGACGATCAGCCCCAGCATTTT.

This clonotype was counted between two and nine times. The gene calls are TRBV20-1 and TRBJ1-4; D may be TRBD1 (6 bases). V lost 3 bases and J lost 8, with 16 bases in between. From germline, CDR1 is DFQATT and CDR2 SNEGSKA (reference sequence). The CDR3 runs 14 residues. The CDR3 region is CSASRGAAFEKLFF. DNA for the CDR3: TGCAGTGCTAGCCGGGGGGCGGCTTTCGAAAAACTGTTTTTT.

The V gene is TRBV12-3 or TRBV12-4, the J gene TRBJ2-2; perhaps TRBD2 as D (6 bases). The CDR3 spans 16 residues. V lost 3 bases to trimming and J lost 5 bases, with 16 bases between them. This chain's CDR3 is CASSFLGSAGTGELFF. The CDR3 bases are TGTGCCAGCAGTTTCCTAGGGTCCGCGGGGACCGGGGAGCTGTTTTTT.

This clonotype appeared a few times. The chain links TRBV5-1 to TRBJ2-1; 9 bases fit TRBD1. The CDR3 loop spans 15 amino acids. The germline CDR1 and CDR2 sequences are SGHRS and YFSETQ. V trimming: 4 bases; J trimming: 8 bases; junction bases outside the gene matches: 10. Here the CDR3 reads CASSNIPGTGHEQFF. In nucleotides, the CDR3 is TGCGCCAGCAGCAATATTCCCGGGACAGGGCATGAGCAGTTCTTC.

A few counts support this clonotype. The J gene is TRBJ2-1, the V gene TRBV6-5; D gene ambiguous. Trimming cost V 1 base and J 1 base, with 11 bases left between them. This CDR3 region has 16 residues. Germline assignment: CDR1 MNHEY and CDR2 SVGAGI. The CDR3 sequence: CASSYYRTTSYNEQFF. The CDR3, as DNA: TGTGCCAGCAGTTACTACCGGACCACTTCCTACAATGAGCAGTTCTTC.

This clonotype was detected a few times. The genes are TRBV19 and TRBJ1-1; D is undetermined. Between the trimmed V and J ends, which lost 4 bases and 5 bases, there was a span of 14 bases. The germline V gene encodes CDR1 LNHDA and CDR2 SQIVND (reference sequence). The length of the CDR3 is 14 residues. The DNA for the CDR3 is TGTGCCAGTAGTACCGCGGGAGAAGGTACTGAAGCTTTCTTT. Amino acids: CASSTAGEGTEAFF.

This clonotype showed up just a few times. The chain employs TRBV7-9 and TRBJ2-5, with D maybe TRBD2 (6 bases). This CDR3 spans 15 amino acids. Germline CDR1 is SEHNR and CDR2 is FQNEAQ (reference sequence). The V gene lost 3 bases and the J gene lost 1 base, with 12 bases spanning the gap. In DNA form, the CDR3 reads TGTGCCAGCAGCTTCCCAGGGCGGGGCCAAGAGACCCAGTACTTC. Translation gives CASSFPGRGQETQYF.

This clonotype was seen a few times. The chain couples TRBV25-1 to TRBJ2-7, with a tentative D call TRBD1 (6 bases). Looked up from germline, CDR1 is MGHDK and CDR2 is SYGVNS. Trimming left V 9 bases short and J 3 bases short, with 15 bases between. The CDR3 loop spans 13 amino acids. CDR3 DNA sequence: TGTGCCAGTACTACAGGGAGCTACTACGAGCAGTACTTC. Amino acids: CASTTGSYYEQYF.

This sequence joins TRBV20-1 and TRBJ2-2, with D uncertain. The V gene lost 1 base and the J gene lost 7 bases, with 7 bases spanning the gap. There are 12 residues in the CDR3. Per the germline V gene, CDR1 is DFQATT and CDR2 is SNEGSKA (reference sequence). Here the CDR3 DNA reads TGCAGTGCTAGAGGTCGCAGCGGGGAGCTGTTTTTT. Its translation is CSARGRSGELFF.

A few counts support this clonotype. The V call is TRBV6-1, the J call TRBJ2-1; tentatively, D is TRBD1 or TRBD2 (5 bases each). Germline loops: CDR1 MNHNS, CDR2 SASEGT. The CDR3 contains 14 residues. V was clipped by 8 bases and J by 7 bases, with 18 bases between them. Written as DNA, the CDR3 is TGTGCCAGCTCACAGGTCCTGGGGGATAATGAGCAGTTCTTC. It translates to CASSQVLGDNEQFF.

This clonotype showed up many times. The rearrangement links TRBV6-5 to TRBJ1-2; D is possibly TRBD1 (5 bases). V dropped 6 bases and J dropped 5 bases, with 19 bases sitting between them. Germline CDR1 is MNHEY and CDR2 is SVGAGI. The CDR3 extends over 15 amino acids. The CDR3 nucleotides are TGTGCCAGCAGAATCCGTGCCGACAGTGGATATGGCTACACCTTC. Protein product: CASRIRADSGYGYTF.

CDR3 region: CSVEDSNEKLFF. The CDR3 nucleotides read TGCAGCGTTGAAGATTCGAATGAAAAACTGTTTTTT. The chain recombines TRBV29-1 with TRBJ1-4, with unresolved D. The CDR3 covers 12 residues. The V gene lost 0 bases and the J gene lost 5 bases, with 4 bases spanning the gap. Germline CDR1 is SQVTM and CDR2 is ANQGSEA.

The chain carries TRBV27 and TRBJ1-5; no clear D gene. Germline CDR1 reads MNHEY; CDR2 reads SMNVEV (reference sequence). The V gene lost 8 bases and the J gene lost 2 bases, with 16 bases spanning the gap. The CDR3 length is 15 residues. The CDR3 DNA reads TGTGCCAGCTCCCCTCTACGGGTAGGCAATCAGCCCCAGCATTTT. Translated, it gives CASSPLRVGNQPQHF.

This clonotype was detected only a few times. The chain uses TRBV2 and TRBJ2-3, with no clear D. The germline gives CDR1 SNHLY, CDR2 FYNNEI. Trimming cost V 1 base and J 1 base, with 3 bases left between them. The CDR3 loop spans 13 amino acids. The CDR3 region has the DNA TGTGCCAGCAGTGAAGGTGGCACAGATACGCAGTATTTT. It encodes CASSEGGTDTQYF.